The entry below describes one T cell receptor (beta chain). This sample stems from a study of early T cells in non-severe SARS-CoV-2 infection. Germline trimming cut 5 bases from V and 2 bases from J; bases unmatched to any gene: 10. CDR1 and CDR2 (germline): MGHDK, SYGVNS. This CDR3 is built from 17 residues. TCRdb reprocessed the 5' RACE reads with MiXCR, giving one entry per CDR3 protein. The sample shows approximately 77,000 distinct CDR3 sequences, 10% to 15% of them seen only once. V and J are TRBV25-1 and TRBJ2-1; 9 bases are shared with TRBD1. The sample consisted of whole blood, taken at baseline. This TCR was recovered from an adult who was a healthcare worker with PCR-confirmed SARS-CoV-2 infection or an uninfected control (not recorded which). The donor label of this sample is uncertain. The CDR3 sequence: CASSSSDRGRAYNEQFF. DNA for the CDR3: TGTGCCAGCAGTTCATCTGACAGGGGGAGAGCCTACAATGAGCAGTTCTTC.